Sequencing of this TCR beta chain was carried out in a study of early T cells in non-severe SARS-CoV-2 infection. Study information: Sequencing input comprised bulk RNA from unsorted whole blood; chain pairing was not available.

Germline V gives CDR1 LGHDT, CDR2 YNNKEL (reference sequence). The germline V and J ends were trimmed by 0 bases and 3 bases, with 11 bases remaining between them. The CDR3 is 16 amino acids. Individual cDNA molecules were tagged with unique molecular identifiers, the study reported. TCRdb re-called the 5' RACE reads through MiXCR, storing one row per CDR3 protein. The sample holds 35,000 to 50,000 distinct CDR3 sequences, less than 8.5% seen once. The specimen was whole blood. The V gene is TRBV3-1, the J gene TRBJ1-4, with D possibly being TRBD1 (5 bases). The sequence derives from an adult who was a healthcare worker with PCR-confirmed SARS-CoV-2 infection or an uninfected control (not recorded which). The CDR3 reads CASSQDSGASNEKLFF. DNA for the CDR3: TGTGCCAGCAGCCAAGATTCTGGGGCGTCTAATGAAAAACTGTTTTTT.